Described below is a single T cell receptor (beta chain) sequence and its context. It lacks a known antigen. No much larger clone exists at a distance of one base, and base qualities are not known. Patients with autoimmune disease history or receiving systemic immunosuppression were excluded from the trial. Peripheral blood for TCR sequencing was drawn from every dose cohort at baseline, at cycle 4 day 1 and at cycle 7 day 1. Samples came from an open-label, multicenter, first-in-human phase I dose-escalation trial of ivuxolimab. The trial enrolled adults with locally advanced or metastatic head and neck squamous cell, hepatocellular, melanoma or renal cell carcinoma. Before TCR sequencing, CD4+ T cells and CD8+ T cells were sorted from peripheral blood as separate populations. To sequence the TCRbeta CDR3 region, genomic DNA was isolated from the sorted cells. TCRbeta CDR3 regions were sequenced using the immunoSEQ Assay. TCRdb took over this immuneACCESS table, retaining in-frame rearrangements with V and J assigned. Such tables are incomplete; in checked studies, under half of the missing clones stem from an unresolved V gene, and the remainder is unexplained. The sample table holds about 66,000 clones, of which roughly 88% were seen once. The ten largest clones capture roughly 8.2% of the sample.

This record belongs to a study of OX40 agonist ivuxolimab in advanced cancers. At the level of the whole study: The costimulatory receptor OX40 (CD134) was targeted by ivuxolimab, a fully human IgG2 agonistic monoclonal antibody. Patients were allowed to have had prior anti-PD-1, anti-PD-L1 or anti-CTLA-4 therapy, and 30% to 40% of the dose-escalation patients had previously received checkpoint inhibitors. Intravenous ivuxolimab was administered to patients every 2 weeks at six dose levels: 0.01, 0.1, 0.3, 1.5, 3 and 10 mg/kg. In the dose-escalation cohort, 82.7% of patients were male, and the mean age was about 55 years, with a range of roughly 20 to 80. The purpose of peripheral TCRbeta sequencing was to test whether ivuxolimab changed TCR sequence diversity and led to clonal T-cell expansion. Three dose-escalation patients achieved partial responses, one with hepatocellular carcinoma and two with cutaneous melanoma. Among the roughly 50 dose-escalation patients, about 19 had hepatocellular carcinoma, 15 or so melanoma, 9 renal cell carcinoma and 9 head and neck cancer. The paper covers the monotherapy dose-escalation part of the phase I ivuxolimab trial, which included N ≈ 54 patients.

The junction shows trimming of 1 base on V and 6 bases on J, plus 13 bases between the germline ends. Including the terminal cysteine and phenylalanine, the CDR3 comprises 15 residues. Kept here is only the CDR3 DNA, which spans 45 bases and is read in frame from base 1. CDR1 and CDR2 are drawn from the germline V gene: SGHTA, FQGNSA. The investigation overall reported the following: After ivuxolimab, CD8+ T cells had more expanded clones than CD4+ T cells on average. In the 0.1-3.0 mg/kg groups, partial responders had among the lowest normalized peripheral clonal expansion, particularly in CD8+ T cells. Antigen specificity was not determined for the clonally expanded peripheral T cells. Low levels of normalized T-cell clonal expansion were also shown by some nonresponding patients. Clonal expansion of both CD4+ and CD8+ blood T cells was observed from baseline to week 6 at doses 0.1 to 3.0 mg/kg.

The clonotype originates from an adult with an advanced solid tumor such as melanoma, head and neck, liver or kidney cancer. Sequencing used CD4+ or CD8+ T cells sorted from blood, obtained in a trial of the OX40 agonist ivuxolimab. The chain is encoded by TRBV7-2 joined to TRBJ2-1; TRBD2 might be the D gene, on 5 matching bases. The nucleotide sequence reads as follows: TGTGCCAGCAGCTTAGACGGTCAACGGGGCAATGAGCAGTTCTTC. It is translated as CASSLDGQRGNEQFF.